The entry that follows covers one TCR beta chain sequence. In germline, CDR1 is SQVTM, CDR2 ANQGSEA. V shed 5 bases and J shed 3 bases, with 14 bases lying between them. CDR3 length equals 13 residues. TCRdb's copy holds only in-frame clones and misses some; the assay was immunoSEQ multiplex PCR. The data contain 30,000 to 45,000 clones, around four fifths of them singletons. This entry belongs to a study of blood T cell repertoires in COVID-19. What was sequenced was peripheral blood. The TCR sequence derives from a human donor in a cohort sampled during active COVID-19. This chain uses TRBV29-1 with TRBJ2-7; the D gene is possibly TRBD2 (5 bases). CDR3 bases: TGCAGCGTTTTGGACGGGAACTACTACGAGCAGTACTTC. As protein: CSVLDGNYYEQYF.